The rows below give T cell receptor beta chains drawn from one sample of a study of shared clonotypes between healthy human individuals. Generated by immunoSEQ multiplex PCR, the TCRdb table keeps only in-frame clones and is missing some. The sample has over a million clones, 78% seen once. The sample consisted of memory CD4+ T cells from PBMCs. Source of these receptors: a man between 18 and 29 years old in good health. Some clones in this sample may be carry-over from other donors' samples. Both conserved end residues are part of each CDR3. D genes are given only for firm matches. Rows may omit the clone size; those that give it use once, few, many or a size class.

abundance,v_gene,d_gene,j_gene,CDR3nt,CDR3aa
NA,TRBV5-1,NA,TRBJ2-6,TGCGCCAGCAGCTGGGGCAGTGGGGCCAACGTCCTGACTTTC,CASSWGSGANVLTF
NA,TRBV28,TRBD1,TRBJ1-2,TGTGCCAGCAAGACAGGGGCACGTTATGGCTACACCTTC,CASKTGARYGYTF
NA,TRBV5-1,NA,TRBJ2-1,TGCGCCAGCAGCCACGAACAGAGGAATGGGCAGTTCTTC,CASSHEQRNGQFF
once,TRBV28,TRBD2,TRBJ2-3,TGTGCCAGCAGAGAAGCGGGAGGGAGAAGCACAGATACGCAGTATTTT,CASREAGGRSTDTQYF
once,TRBV27,NA,TRBJ1-1,TGTGCCAGCAGTCCTAGAACGATGAACACTGAAGCTTTCTTT,CASSPRTMNTEAFF
few,TRBV19,TRBD2,TRBJ2-7,TGTGCCAGTAGTATAGACTGGACTAGCAATCATACTGCGTACGAGCAGTACTTC,CASSIDWTSNHTAYEQYF
NA,TRBV7-2,TRBD1,TRBJ2-3,TGTGCCAGCAGCCTGCTGGGGACAGGGACGAGCACAGATACGCAGTATTTT,CASSLLGTGTSTDTQYF
once,TRBV7-9,TRBD2,TRBJ2-5,TGTGCCAGCAGCCTCCTTGGTAGCGGGAGAGAGGAGACCCAGTACTTC,CASSLLGSGREETQYF
NA,TRBV5-1,TRBD2,TRBJ2-2,TGCGCCAGCAGCCTAGCGGACCCCACCGGGGAGCTGTTTTTT,CASSLADPTGELFF
once,TRBV11-3,TRBD1,TRBJ1-2,TGTGCCAGCAGCTCCGACAGGGGAAGTGGCTACACCTTC,CASSSDRGSGYTF
NA,TRBV18,TRBD1,TRBJ1-5,TGTGCCAGCTCACCGCAGGGGGCCGAGCAGCCCCAGCATTTT,CASSPQGAEQPQHF
NA,TRBV27,NA,TRBJ2-6,TGTGCCAGCAGTATGGGTACTGGGGCCAACGTCCTGACTTTC,CASSMGTGANVLTF
NA,TRBV6-1,TRBD1,TRBJ1-1,TGTGCCAGCAGTGAATTTTTTGGGACAGGGGGAAGAGGGACTGAAGCTTTCTTT,CASSEFFGTGGRGTEAFF
few,TRBV5-6,TRBD2,TRBJ2-1,TGTGCCAGCAGCTTGGTAGCGGGAGGGATCAATGAGCAGTTCTTC,CASSLVAGGINEQFF
NA,TRBV5-1,NA,TRBJ1-1,TGCGCCAGCAGCCCCCTCGCTGACTCGCCGGACACTGAAGCTTTCTTT,CASSPLADSPDTEAFF
NA,TRBV27,TRBD1,TRBJ1-4,TGTGCCAGCAGTTCCGCCGATTTTGGGACAGTGTCTGAAAAACTGTTTTTT,CASSSADFGTVSEKLFF
NA,TRBV7-9,NA,TRBJ1-2,TGTGCCAGCAGCTTAGAAGGGGCAGGACGAAGCTACACCTTC,CASSLEGAGRSYTF
NA,TRBV10-3,NA,TRBJ1-3,TGTGCCATCAGTGAGAACCTCAACACCATATATTTT,CAISENLNTIYF
NA,TRBV9,NA,TRBJ2-1,TGTGCCAGCAGCGTCGGCAGTAGCTCCTACAATGAGCAGTTCTTC,CASSVGSSSYNEQFF
many,TRBV19,NA,TRBJ1-5,TGTGCCAGTAGTAGTACAGGGCATAGCAATCAGCCCCAGCATTTT,CASSSTGHSNQPQHF
NA,TRBV5-1,NA,TRBJ2-5,TGCGCCAGCAGCTTAAGACCCGGGCGTCAAGAGACCCAGTACTTC,CASSLRPGRQETQYF
NA,TRBV11-2,NA,TRBJ2-2,TGTGCCAGCAGCTTGTACGCCGCGACGAACACCGGGGAGCTGTTTTTT,CASSLYAATNTGELFF
NA,TRBV28,NA,TRBJ1-4,TGTGCCAGCAGCGAGGACTCCAGAGCGGAAAAACTGTTTTTT,CASSEDSRAEKLFF
NA,TRBV19,TRBD2,TRBJ2-3,TGTGCCAGTAGTAGGCGGGAGGGCCTAGGAGATACGCAGTATTTT,CASSRREGLGDTQYF
NA,TRBV4-1,NA,TRBJ2-2,TGCGCCAGCAGCCCCCCGAGTCGGAGGACCGGGGAGCTGTTTTTT,CASSPPSRRTGELFF
few,TRBV4-2,NA,TRBJ2-1,TGTGCCAGCAGCCAAGATTTGTATGAGCAGTTCTTC,CASSQDLYEQFF
NA,TRBV6-1,NA,TRBJ1-5,TGTGCCAGCAGTGAAGCGCGAGGACAATACAATCAGCCCCAGCATTTT,CASSEARGQYNQPQHF
NA,TRBV5-1,TRBD2,TRBJ2-3,TGCGCCAGCAGCCCCGGGGCTAGCGGGGTAGATACGCAGTATTTT,CASSPGASGVDTQYF
NA,TRBV4-3,TRBD1,TRBJ2-2,TGCGCCAGCAGCCAAGATCCCCCAGGGGGCGTCACCGGGGAGCTGTTTTTT,CASSQDPPGGVTGELFF
NA,TRBV19,NA,TRBJ1-5,TGTGCCAGTAGTGACAGCGGCAATCAGCCCCAGCATTTT,CASSDSGNQPQHF
NA,TRBV4-2,NA,TRBJ1-2,TGTGCCAGCAGCCAAACCTCAGGGCGGTATGGCTACACCTTC,CASSQTSGRYGYTF